The 5 T cell receptor beta chains presented below share a single source sample, sequenced in a study of OX40 agonist ivuxolimab in advanced cancers. Libraries came from the immunoSEQ multiplex PCR assay. The clones in this table, taken by TCRdb from immuneACCESS, are in-frame only. Not every clone is retained; where verified, under half of the shortfall comes from an unresolved V gene, and the cause of the rest is unknown. Counted in this sample were under 100,000 clones; 91% of them appeared once. The ten largest account for roughly 2.6% of the sample. Sequencing used CD4+ or CD8+ T cells sorted from blood, obtained in a trial of the OX40 agonist ivuxolimab. The receptor source for this set is an adult with an advanced solid tumor such as melanoma, head and neck, liver or kidney cancer.

V and J are TRBV6-5 and TRBJ1-4; a possible D gene is TRBD1 (6 bases). The V end lost 0 bases, the J end lost 7 bases, and 15 bases lay between the germline ends. Germline V lookup: CDR1 MNHEY, CDR2 SVGAGI. This CDR3 region has 16 residues. The CDR3 sequence: CASSYSGGGTGEKLFF. CDR3 DNA sequence: TGTGCCAGCAGTTACTCAGGGGGGGGAACGGGTGAAAAACTGTTTTTT.

The chain carries TRBV5-1 and TRBJ2-3, with TRBD2 identical over 10 bases. The CDR3 runs 16 residues. With 6 bases clipped from V and 4 bases from J, the junction kept 11 bases outside the gene matches. The germline V gene encodes CDR1 SGHRS and CDR2 YFSETQ. The CDR3 reads CASITGLAGAADTQYF. The DNA of the CDR3 is TGCGCCAGCATTACCGGGCTAGCGGGAGCAGCAGATACGCAGTATTTT.

The chain carries TRBV27 and TRBJ1-4, with 9 bases fitting TRBD1. This CDR3 is 13 amino acids long. The V segment lost 5 bases and the J segment 5 bases; nucleotides outside the gene matches: 0. The V gene's germline CDR1 is MNHEY and CDR2 SMNVEV (reference sequence). The CDR3 loop reads CASSGTGNEKLFF. CDR3 bases: TGTGCCAGCAGTGGGACAGGGAATGAAAAACTGTTTTTT.

V gene TRBV25-1 combines with J gene TRBJ2-1, with TRBD1 as a possible D gene (6 bases). This CDR3 region has 13 residues. Between the trimmed V and J ends, which lost 4 bases and 10 bases, there was a span of 14 bases. The germline V gene encodes CDR1 MGHDK and CDR2 SYGVNS. CDR3: CASSGVGGGEQFF. Here the CDR3 DNA reads TGTGCCAGCAGTGGAGTTGGGGGCGGGGAGCAGTTCTTC.

The V gene is TRBV11-3, the J gene TRBJ1-2; 12 nucleotides agree with TRBD1. V shed 5 bases, J shed 3 bases, and the junction held 13 bases outside the gene matches. The CDR3 is made up of 18 amino acids. Germline values: CDR1 SGHNT, CDR2 YENEEA. CDR3 in DNA: TGTGCCAGCAGCCCCTTCGGGGACAGGGGGCTAATCCACTATGGCTACACCTTC. Translation gives CASSPFGDRGLIHYGYTF.